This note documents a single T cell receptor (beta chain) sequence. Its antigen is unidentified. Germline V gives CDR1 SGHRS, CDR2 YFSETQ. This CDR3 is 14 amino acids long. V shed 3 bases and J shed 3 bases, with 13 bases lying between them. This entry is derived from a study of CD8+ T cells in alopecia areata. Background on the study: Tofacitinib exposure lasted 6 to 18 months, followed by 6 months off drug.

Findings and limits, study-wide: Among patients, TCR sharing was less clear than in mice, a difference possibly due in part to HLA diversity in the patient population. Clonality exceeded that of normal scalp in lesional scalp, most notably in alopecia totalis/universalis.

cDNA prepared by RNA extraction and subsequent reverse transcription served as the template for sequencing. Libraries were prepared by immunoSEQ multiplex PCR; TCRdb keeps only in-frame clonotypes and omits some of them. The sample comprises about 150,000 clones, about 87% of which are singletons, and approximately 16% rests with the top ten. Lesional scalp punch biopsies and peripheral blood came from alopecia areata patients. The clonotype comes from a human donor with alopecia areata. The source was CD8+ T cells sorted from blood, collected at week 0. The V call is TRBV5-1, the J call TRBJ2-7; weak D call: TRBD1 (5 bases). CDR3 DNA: TGCGCCAGCAGCTGGTTGACAGAAGACTACGAGCAGTACTTC. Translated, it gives CASSWLTEDYEQYF.